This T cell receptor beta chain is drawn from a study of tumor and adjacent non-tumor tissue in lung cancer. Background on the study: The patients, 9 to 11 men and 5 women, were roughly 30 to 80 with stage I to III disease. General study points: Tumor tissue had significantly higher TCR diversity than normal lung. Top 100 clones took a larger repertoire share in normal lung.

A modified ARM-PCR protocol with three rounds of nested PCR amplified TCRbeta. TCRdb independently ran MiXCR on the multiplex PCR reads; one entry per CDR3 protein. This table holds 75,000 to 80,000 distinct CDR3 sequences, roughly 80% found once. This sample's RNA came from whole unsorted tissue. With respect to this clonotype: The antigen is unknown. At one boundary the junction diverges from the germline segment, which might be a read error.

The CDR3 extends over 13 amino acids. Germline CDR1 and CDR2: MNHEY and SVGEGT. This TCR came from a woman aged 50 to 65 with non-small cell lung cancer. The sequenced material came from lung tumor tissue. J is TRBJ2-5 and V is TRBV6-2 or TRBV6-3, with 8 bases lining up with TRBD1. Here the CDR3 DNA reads TGTACCAGCAGGCGACAGGGGCAAGAGACCCAGTATTTC. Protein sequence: CTSRRQGQETQYF.